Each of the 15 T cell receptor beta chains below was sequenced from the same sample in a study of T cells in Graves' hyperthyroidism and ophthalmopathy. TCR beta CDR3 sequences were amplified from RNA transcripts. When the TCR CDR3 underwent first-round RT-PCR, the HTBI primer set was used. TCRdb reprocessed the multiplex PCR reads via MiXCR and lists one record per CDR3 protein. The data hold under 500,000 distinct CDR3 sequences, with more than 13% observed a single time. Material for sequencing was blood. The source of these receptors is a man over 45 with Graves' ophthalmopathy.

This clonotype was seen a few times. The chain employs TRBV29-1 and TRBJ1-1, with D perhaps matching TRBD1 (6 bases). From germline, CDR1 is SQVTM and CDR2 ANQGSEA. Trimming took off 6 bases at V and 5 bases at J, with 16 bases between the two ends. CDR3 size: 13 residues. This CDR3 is CSVIQYRDTEAFF. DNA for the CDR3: TGCAGCGTCATACAATACAGGGATACTGAAGCTTTCTTT.

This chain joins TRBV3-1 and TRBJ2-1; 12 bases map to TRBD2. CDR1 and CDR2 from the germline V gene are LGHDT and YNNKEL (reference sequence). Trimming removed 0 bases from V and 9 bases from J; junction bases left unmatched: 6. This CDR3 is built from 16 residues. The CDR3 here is CASSQDLAGGGREQFF. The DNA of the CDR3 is TGTGCCAGCAGCCAAGATCTAGCGGGAGGGGGACGTGAGCAGTTCTTC.

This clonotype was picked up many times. CDR3: CASSRTPGQGIQYF. Here the CDR3 DNA reads TGTGCCAGCAGCCGAACTCCGGGACAGGGTATCCAGTACTTC. This chain uses TRBV12-3 or TRBV12-4 with TRBJ2-5; TRBD1 matches 9 bases. Losses at the gene ends were 6 bases for V and 10 bases for J; bases not matched to a gene: 12. CDR3 length: 14 amino acids.

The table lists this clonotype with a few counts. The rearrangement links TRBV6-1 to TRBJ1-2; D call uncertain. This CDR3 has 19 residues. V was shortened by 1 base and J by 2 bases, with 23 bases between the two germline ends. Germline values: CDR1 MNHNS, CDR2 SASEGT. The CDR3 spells CASSEGPGRLVPANYGYTF. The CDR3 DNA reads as TGTGCCAGCAGTGAAGGTCCTGGCAGGCTAGTCCCCGCCAACTATGGCTACACCTTC.

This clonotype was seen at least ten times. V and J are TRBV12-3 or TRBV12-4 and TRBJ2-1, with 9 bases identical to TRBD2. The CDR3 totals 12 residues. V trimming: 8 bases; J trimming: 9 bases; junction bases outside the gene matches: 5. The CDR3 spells CASSSGNFEQFF. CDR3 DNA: TGTGCCAGCTCTAGCGGGAATTTTGAGCAGTTCTTC.

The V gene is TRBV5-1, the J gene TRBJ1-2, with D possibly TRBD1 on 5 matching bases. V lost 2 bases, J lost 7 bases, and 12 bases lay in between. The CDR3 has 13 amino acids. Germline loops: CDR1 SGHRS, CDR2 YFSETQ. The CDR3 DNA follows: TGCGCCAGCAGCTTCGGGGGAGGCAGTGGCTACACCTTC. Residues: CASSFGGGSGYTF.

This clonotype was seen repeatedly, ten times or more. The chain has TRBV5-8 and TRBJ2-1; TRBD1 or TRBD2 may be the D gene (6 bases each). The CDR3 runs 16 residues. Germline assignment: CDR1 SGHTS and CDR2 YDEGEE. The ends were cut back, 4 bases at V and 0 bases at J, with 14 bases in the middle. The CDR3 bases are TGTGCCAGCAGCCAGGGGACTGTCCGCTCCTACAATGAGCAGTTCTTC. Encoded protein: CASSQGTVRSYNEQFF.

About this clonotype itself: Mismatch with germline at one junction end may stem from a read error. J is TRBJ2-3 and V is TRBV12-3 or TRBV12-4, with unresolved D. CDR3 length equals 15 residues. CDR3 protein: CASSFGVRSTDTPYF. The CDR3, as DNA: TGTGCCAGCAGTTTTGGGGTCAGATCAACAGATACGCCGTATTTT.

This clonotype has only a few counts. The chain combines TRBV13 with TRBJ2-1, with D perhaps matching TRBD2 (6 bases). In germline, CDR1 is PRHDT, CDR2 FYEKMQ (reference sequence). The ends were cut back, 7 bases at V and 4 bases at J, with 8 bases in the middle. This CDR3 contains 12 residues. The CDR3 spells CASTRGYNEQFF. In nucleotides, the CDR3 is TGTGCCAGCACACGGGGGTACAATGAGCAGTTCTTC.

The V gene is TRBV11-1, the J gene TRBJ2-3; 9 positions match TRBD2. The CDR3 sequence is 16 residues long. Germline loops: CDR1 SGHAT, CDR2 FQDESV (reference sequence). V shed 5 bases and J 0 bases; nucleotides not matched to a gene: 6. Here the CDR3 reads CASSRATSGSTDTQYF. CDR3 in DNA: TGTGCCAGCAGCCGAGCTACTAGCGGGAGCACAGATACGCAGTATTTT.

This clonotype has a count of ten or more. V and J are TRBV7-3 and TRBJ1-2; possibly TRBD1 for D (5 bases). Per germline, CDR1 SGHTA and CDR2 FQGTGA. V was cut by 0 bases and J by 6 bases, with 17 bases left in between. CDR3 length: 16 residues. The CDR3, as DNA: TGTGCCAGCAGCTTAACCGATCCGGGACGAAGGGATGGCTACACCTTC. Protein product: CASSLTDPGRRDGYTF.

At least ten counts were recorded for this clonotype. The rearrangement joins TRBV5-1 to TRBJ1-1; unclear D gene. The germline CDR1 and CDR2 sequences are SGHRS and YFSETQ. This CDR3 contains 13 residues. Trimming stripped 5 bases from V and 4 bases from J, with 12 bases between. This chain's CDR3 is CASSPLGGTEAFF. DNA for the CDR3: TGCGCCAGCAGTCCACTTGGCGGCACTGAAGCTTTCTTT.

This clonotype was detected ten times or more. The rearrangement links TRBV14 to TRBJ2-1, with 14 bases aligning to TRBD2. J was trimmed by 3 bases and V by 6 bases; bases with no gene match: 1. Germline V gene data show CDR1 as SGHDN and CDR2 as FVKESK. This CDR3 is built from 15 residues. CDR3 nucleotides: TGTGCCAGCAGAGGGACTAGCGGGAGCTACAATGAGCAGTTCTTC. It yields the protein CASRGTSGSYNEQFF.

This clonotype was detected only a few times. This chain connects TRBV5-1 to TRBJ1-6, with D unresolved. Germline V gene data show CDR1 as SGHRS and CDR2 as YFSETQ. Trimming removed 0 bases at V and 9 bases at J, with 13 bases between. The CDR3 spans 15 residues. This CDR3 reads CASSLEHGGGSPLHF. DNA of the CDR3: TGCGCCAGCAGCTTGGAGCACGGAGGCGGTTCACCCCTCCACTTT.

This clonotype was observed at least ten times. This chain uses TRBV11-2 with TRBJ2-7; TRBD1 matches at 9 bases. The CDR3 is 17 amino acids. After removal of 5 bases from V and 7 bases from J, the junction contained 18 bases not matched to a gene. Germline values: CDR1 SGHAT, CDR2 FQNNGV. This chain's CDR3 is CASSNPWGQGLRWEQYF. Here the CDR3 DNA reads TGTGCCAGCAGCAACCCGTGGGGACAGGGCCTTCGTTGGGAGCAGTACTTC.